The T cell receptor beta chain under discussion was sequenced for a study of T cell changes during pregnancy in multiple sclerosis (dated by TCRdb to the late 2010s). Context from the whole study: In women with multiple sclerosis, the researchers looked at how the T cell repertoire shifted as pregnancy progressed.

Note on this clone: Its antigen has not been determined. Per-base quality was not reported, and no clone a single base away is much larger than it.

The library came from the immunoSEQ multiplex PCR assay. The immuneACCESS repertoire file appears here via TCRdb, limited to in-frame rearrangements. These files lack a portion of the clones; in checked studies, under half of the deficit traces to unresolved V genes, and the cause of the others is not known. This sample lists tens of thousands of clones; about 92% were detected once. The ten most abundant clones make up 0.4% to 0.55% of the sample. CDR1 and CDR2 were assigned from the germline V gene as SNHLY and FYNNEI. The junction carries 19 bases between V and J, which are trimmed by 2 bases and 2 bases respectively. The CDR3 covers 17 residues, taking in both the cysteine and the phenylalanine. Only the CDR3 portion is preserved as DNA: 51 bases, with reading frame beginning at the first base.

This clonotype was obtained from a female donor with multiple sclerosis, enrolled in a pregnancy study. The input for sequencing was CD4+ T cells from peripheral blood mononuclear cells, taken after pregnancy. The chain couples TRBV2 to TRBJ2-7; the D segment could be TRBD2, given 5 matching bases. CDR3 reads: CASSEYGRVRPTYEQYF. The DNA sequence is as follows: TGTGCCAGCAGTGAATACGGGCGGGTGAGGCCTACCTACGAGCAGTACTTC.